Reported below is one T cell receptor (beta chain). As the CDR3 is not closed by the conserved phenylalanine or tryptophan, this likely results from a read error. In addition to blood RNA drawn from unsorted whole blood, germline DNA was extracted. The sample originates from a study of tumor-infiltrating lymphocytes in primary liver carcinoma. Production of TCR beta cDNA used roughly 0.55 ug total RNA together with a constant-region primer. Amplification in three nested multiplex PCR rounds with slightly modified ARM-PCR gave rise to TCR beta libraries. Use of TRBV1-TRBV30 forward primers with a C-beta reverse primer characterized the first two PCR rounds, which lasted 10 cycles each. TCRdb re-derived calls from the multiplex PCR reads in MiXCR, one entry per CDR3 protein. The sample contains about 310,000 distinct CDR3 sequences, around three fifths of which appear only once. This CDR3 is built from 13 residues. The germline V gene encodes CDR1 SGHDN and CDR2 FVKESK. With 2 bases removed from V and 4 bases from J, the gap between germline ends came to 8 bases.

The TCR originated in a woman aged 30 to 39 with primary liver carcinoma and hepatitis B virus infection. This chain links TRBV14 with TRBJ1-1, with D unresolved. Sequencing input: peripheral blood. The CDR3 bases are TGTGCCAGCAGCCAACGCGGCATCACTGAAGCTTTCCTT. Amino acid sequence: CASSQRGITEAFL.